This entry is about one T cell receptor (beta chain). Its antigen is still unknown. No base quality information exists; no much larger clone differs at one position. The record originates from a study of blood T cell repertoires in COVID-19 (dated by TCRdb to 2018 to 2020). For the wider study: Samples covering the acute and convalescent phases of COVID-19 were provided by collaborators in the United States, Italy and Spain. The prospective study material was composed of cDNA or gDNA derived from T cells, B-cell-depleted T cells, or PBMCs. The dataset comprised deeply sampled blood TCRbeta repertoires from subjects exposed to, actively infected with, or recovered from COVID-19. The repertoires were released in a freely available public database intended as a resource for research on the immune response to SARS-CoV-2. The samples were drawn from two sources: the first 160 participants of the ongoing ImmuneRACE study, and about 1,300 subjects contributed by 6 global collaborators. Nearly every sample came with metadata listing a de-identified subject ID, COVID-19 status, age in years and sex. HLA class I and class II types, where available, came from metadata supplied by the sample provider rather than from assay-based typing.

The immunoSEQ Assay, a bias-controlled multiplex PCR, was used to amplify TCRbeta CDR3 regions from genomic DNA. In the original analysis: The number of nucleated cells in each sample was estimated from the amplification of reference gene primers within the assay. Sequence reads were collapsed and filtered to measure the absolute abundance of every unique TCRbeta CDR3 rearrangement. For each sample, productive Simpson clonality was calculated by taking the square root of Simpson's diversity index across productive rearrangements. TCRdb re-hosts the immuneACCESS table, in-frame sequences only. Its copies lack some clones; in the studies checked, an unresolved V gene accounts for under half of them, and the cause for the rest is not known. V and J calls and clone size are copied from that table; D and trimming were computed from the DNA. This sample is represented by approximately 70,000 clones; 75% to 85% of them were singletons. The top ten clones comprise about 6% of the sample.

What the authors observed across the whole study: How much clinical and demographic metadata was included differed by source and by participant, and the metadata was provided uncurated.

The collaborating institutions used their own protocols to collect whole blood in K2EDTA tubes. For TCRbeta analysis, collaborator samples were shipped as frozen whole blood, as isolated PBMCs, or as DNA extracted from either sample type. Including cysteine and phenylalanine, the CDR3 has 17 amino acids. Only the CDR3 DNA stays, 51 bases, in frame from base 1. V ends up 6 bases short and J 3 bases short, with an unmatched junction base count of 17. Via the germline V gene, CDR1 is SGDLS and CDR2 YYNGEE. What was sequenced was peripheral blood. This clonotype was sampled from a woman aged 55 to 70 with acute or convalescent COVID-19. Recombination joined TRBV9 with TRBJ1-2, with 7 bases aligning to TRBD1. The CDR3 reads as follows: CASTRQGLSGKDYGYTF. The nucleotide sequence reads TGTGCCAGCACCAGACAGGGTCTTAGCGGTAAGGACTATGGCTACACCTTC.